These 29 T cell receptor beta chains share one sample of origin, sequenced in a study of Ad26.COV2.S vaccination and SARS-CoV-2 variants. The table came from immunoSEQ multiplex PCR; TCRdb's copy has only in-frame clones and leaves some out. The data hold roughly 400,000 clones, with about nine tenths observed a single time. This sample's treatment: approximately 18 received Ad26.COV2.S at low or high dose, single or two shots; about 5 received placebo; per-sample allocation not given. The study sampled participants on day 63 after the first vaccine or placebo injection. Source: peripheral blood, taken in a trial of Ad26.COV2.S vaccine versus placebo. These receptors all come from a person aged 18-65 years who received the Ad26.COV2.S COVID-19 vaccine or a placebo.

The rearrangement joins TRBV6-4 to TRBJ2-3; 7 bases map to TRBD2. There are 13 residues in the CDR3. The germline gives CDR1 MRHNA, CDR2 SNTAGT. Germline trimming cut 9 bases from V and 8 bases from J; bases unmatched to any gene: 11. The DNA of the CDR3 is TGTGCCAGACCCGGGGCGGGGGATTCTACGCAGTATTTT. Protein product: CARPGAGDSTQYF.

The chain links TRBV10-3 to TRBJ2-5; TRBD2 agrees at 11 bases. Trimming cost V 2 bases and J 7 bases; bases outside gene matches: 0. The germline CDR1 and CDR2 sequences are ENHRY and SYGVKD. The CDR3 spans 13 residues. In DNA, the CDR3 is TGTGCCATCAGTGAGACTAGCGGGGGGACCCAGTACTTC. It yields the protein CAISETSGGTQYF.

This CDR3 reads CASSKAPGSYNEQFF. The CDR3 DNA reads as TGTGCCAGTAGTAAAGCTCCGGGCTCCTACAATGAGCAGTTCTTC. J is TRBJ2-1 and V is TRBV19; no firm D call. Germline V lookup: CDR1 LNHDA, CDR2 SQIVND (reference sequence). The CDR3 sequence is 15 residues long. The V end was cut by 4 bases, the J end by 0 bases, with 10 bases between.

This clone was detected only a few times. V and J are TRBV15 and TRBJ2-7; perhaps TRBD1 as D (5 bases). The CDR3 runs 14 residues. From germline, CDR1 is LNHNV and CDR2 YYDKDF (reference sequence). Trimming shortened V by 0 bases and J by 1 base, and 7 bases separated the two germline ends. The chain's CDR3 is CATSRDAGSYEQYF. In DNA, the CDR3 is TGTGCCACCAGCAGAGATGCAGGGTCCTACGAGCAGTACTTC.

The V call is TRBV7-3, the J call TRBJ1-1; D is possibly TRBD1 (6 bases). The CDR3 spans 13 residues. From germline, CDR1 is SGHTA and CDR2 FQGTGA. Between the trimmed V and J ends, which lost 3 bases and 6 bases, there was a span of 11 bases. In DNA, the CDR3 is TGTGCCAGCAGCTTGGGGGCCGCATCTGAAGCTTTCTTT. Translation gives CASSLGAASEAFF.

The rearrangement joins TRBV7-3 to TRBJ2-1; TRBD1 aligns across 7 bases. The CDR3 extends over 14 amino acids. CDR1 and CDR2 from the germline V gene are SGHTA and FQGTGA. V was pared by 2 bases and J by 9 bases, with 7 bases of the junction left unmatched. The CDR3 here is CASSLGSGGREQFF. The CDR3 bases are TGTGCCAGCAGCTTAGGGTCAGGGGGTCGTGAGCAGTTCTTC.

CDR3 nucleotides: TGTGCCAGCAGCTTAGAGTGGGAAGTTGGCACTGAAGCTTTCTTT. It yields the protein CASSLEWEVGTEAFF. V and J are TRBV11-2 and TRBJ1-1; D remains unclear. The V and J ends lost 0 bases and 4 bases respectively, with 12 bases between them. The CDR3 runs to 15 residues. Per germline, CDR1 SGHAT and CDR2 FQNNGV.

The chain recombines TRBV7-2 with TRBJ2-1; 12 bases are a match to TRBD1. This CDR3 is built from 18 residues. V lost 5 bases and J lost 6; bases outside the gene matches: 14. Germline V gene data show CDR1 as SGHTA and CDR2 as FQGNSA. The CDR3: CASSTSPGTGGPVNEQFF. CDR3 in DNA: TGTGCCAGCAGCACCAGTCCCGGGACAGGGGGCCCGGTCAATGAGCAGTTCTTC.

The CDR3 loop reads CASSPPYTGELFF. CDR3 nucleotide sequence: TGTGCCAGCAGCCCGCCATACACCGGGGAGCTGTTTTTT. The V and J genes are TRBV11-2 and TRBJ2-2; no definite D call. CDR3 length: 13 amino acids. CDR1 and CDR2 from the germline V gene are SGHAT and FQNNGV. The V end lost 5 bases, the J end lost 3 bases, and 7 bases lay between the germline ends. The full variable domain, in which reference TRBV11-2 and TRBJ2-2 provide the parts outside the CDR3, is EAGVAQSPRYKIIEKRQSVAFWCNPISGHATLYWYQQILGQGPKLLIQFQNNGVVDDSQLPKDRFSAERLKGVDSTLKIQPAKLEDSAVYLCASSPPYTGELFFGEGSRLTVL.

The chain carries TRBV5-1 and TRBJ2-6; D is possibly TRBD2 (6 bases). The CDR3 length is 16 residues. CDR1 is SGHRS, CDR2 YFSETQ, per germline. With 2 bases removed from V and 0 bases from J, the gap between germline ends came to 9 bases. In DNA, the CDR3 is TGCGCCAGCAGCTTTACCGGGGGCTCTGGGGCCAACGTCCTGACTTTC. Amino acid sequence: CASSFTGGSGANVLTF.

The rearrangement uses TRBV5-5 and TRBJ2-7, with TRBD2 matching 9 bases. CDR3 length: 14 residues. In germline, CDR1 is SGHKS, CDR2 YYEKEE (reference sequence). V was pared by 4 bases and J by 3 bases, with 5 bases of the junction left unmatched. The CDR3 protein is CASSPGLANYEQYF. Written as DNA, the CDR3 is TGTGCCAGCAGCCCAGGACTAGCGAACTACGAGCAGTACTTC.

The CDR3 reads CASSPTSLNTGELFF. The CDR3 DNA reads as TGCGCCAGCAGCCCGACTAGCCTGAACACCGGGGAGCTGTTTTTT. The V gene is TRBV5-1, the J gene TRBJ2-2; 7 nucleotides align to TRBD2. Germline V gene sequence: CDR1 SGHRS, CDR2 YFSETQ. J was trimmed by 1 base and V by 4 bases; bases with no gene match: 4. CDR3 length: 15 amino acids. The full variable domain, rest sourced from reference TRBV5-1 and TRBJ2-2, is KAGVTQTPRYLIKTRGQQVTLSCSPISGHRSVSWYQQTPGQGLQFLFEYFSETQRNKGNFPGRFSGRQFSNSRSEMNVSTLELGDSALYLCASSPTSLNTGELFFGEGSRLTVL.

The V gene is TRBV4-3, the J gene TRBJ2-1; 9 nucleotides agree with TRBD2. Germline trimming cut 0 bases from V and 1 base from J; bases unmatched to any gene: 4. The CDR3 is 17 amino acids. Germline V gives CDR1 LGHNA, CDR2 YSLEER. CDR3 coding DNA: TGCGCCAGCAGCCAAGAGCTTGCGGGAGGGTCCTACAATGAGCAGTTCTTC. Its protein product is CASSQELAGGSYNEQFF.

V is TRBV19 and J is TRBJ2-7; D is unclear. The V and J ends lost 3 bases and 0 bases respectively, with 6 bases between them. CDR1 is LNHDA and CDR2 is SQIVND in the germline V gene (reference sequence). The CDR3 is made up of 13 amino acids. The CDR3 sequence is CASSIEPSYEQYF. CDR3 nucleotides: TGTGCCAGTAGTATTGAGCCCTCCTACGAGCAGTACTTC.

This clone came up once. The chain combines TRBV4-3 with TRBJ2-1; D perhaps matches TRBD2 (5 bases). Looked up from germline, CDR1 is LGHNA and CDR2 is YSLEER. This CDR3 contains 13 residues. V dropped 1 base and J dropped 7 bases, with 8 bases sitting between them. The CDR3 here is CASSQGGRNEQFF. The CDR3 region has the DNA TGCGCCAGCAGCCAAGGCGGGCGGAATGAGCAGTTCTTC.

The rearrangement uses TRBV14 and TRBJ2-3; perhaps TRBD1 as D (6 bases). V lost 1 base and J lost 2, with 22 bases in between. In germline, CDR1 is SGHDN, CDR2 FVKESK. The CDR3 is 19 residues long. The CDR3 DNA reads TGTGCCAGCAGCCAAGCGGTCGGCCGCAGGGGACGGAACACAGATACGCAGTATTTT. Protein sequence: CASSQAVGRRGRNTDTQYF.

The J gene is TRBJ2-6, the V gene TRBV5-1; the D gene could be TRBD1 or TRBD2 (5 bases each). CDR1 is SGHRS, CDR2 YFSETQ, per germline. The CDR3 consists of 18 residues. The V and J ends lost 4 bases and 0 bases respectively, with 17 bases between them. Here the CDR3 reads CASSPVWDGSSGANVLTF. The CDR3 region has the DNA TGCGCCAGCAGCCCGGTCTGGGACGGAAGCTCTGGGGCCAACGTCCTGACTTTC.

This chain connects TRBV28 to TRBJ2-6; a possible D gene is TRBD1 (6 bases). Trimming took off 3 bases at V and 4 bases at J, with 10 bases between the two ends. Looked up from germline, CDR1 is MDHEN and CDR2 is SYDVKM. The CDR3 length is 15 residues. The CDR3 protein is CASSFQGRGANVLTF. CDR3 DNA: TGTGCCAGCAGTTTCCAGGGGAGAGGGGCCAACGTCCTGACTTTC.

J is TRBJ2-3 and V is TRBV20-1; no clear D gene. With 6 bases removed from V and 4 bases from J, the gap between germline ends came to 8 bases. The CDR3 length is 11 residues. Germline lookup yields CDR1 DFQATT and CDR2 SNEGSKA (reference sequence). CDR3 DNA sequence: TGCAGTGCCCCCAGGTCAGATACGCAGTATTTT. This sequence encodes CSAPRSDTQYF.

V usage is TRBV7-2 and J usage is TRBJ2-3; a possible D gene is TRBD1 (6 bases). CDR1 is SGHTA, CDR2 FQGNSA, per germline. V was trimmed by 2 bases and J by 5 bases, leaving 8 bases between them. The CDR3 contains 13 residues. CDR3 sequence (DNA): TGTGCCAGCAGCTTACAAGGGGGAGATACGCAGTATTTT. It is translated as CASSLQGGDTQYF.

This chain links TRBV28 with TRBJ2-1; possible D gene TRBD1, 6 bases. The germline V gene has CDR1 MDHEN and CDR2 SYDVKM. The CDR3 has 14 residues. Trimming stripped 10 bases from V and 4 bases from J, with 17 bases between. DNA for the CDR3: TGTGCCACTAAGTTCAAGGGGGTTTACAATGAGCAGTTCTTC. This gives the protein CATKFKGVYNEQFF.

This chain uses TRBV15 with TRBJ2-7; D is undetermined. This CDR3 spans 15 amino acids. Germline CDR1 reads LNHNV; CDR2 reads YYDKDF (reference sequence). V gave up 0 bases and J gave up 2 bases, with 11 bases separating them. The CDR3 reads CATSRETAAPYEQYF. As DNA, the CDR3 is TGTGCCACCAGCAGAGAGACGGCGGCTCCCTACGAGCAGTACTTC.

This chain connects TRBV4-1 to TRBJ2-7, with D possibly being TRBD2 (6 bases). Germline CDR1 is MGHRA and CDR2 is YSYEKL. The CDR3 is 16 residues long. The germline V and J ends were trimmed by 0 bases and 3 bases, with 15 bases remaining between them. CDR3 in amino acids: CASSQEDRAGGYEQYF. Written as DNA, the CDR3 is TGCGCCAGCAGCCAAGAAGACCGGGCCGGGGGCTACGAGCAGTACTTC.

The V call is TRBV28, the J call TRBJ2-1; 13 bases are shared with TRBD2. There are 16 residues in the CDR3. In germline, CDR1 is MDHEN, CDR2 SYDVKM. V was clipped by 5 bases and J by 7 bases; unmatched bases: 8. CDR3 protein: CASSNVGTSGINEQFF. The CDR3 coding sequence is TGTGCCAGCAGTAACGTTGGGACTAGCGGGATTAATGAGCAGTTCTTC.

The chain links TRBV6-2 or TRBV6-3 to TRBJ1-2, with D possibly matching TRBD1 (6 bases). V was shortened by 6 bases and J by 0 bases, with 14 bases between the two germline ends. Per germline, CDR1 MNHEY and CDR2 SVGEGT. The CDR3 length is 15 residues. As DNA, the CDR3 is TGTGCCAGCAGCCACAGGGACGGTCCTAACTATGGCTACACCTTC. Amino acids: CASSHRDGPNYGYTF.

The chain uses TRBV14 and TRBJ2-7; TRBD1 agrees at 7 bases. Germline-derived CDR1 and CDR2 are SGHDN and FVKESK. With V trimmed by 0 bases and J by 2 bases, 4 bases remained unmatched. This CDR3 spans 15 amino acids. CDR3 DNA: TGTGCCAGCAGCCAAGACTACAGGGGACCCTACGAGCAGTACTTC. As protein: CASSQDYRGPYEQYF.

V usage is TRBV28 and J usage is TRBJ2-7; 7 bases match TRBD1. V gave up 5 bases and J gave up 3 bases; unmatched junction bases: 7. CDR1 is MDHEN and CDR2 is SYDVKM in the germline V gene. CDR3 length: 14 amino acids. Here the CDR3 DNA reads TGTGCCAGCAGTCCCCGGGACAGAGACTACGAGCAGTACTTC. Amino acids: CASSPRDRDYEQYF.

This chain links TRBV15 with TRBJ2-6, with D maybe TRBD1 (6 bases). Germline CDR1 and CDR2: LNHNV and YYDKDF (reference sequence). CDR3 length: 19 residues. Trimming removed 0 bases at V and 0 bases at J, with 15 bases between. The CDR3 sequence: CATSREDSNTYSGANVLTF. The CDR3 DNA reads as TGTGCCACCAGCAGAGAGGACAGTAACACATACTCTGGGGCCAACGTCCTGACTTTC.

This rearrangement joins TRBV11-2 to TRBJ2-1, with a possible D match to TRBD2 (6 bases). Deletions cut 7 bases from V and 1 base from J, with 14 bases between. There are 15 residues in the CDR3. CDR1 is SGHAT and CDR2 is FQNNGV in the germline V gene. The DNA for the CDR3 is TGTGCCAGCAACCGACGGGGGAAGTCCTACAATGAGCAGTTCTTC. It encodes CASNRRGKSYNEQFF.